The rows below give T cell receptor beta chains drawn from one sample of a study of CD8 T cells in ankylosing spondylitis. Using its own MiXCR run on the 5' RACE reads, TCRdb lists one record per CDR3 protein. The sample contains some 840,000 distinct CDR3 sequences, 12% of which appear only once. Sequenced material: blood, either unsorted or a sorted T cell fraction (not recorded which). These receptors were obtained from a male donor with ankylosing spondylitis. CDR3s include the opening cysteine and the closing phenylalanine or tryptophan. D genes are given only for firm matches. Clone size appears in some rows only: once, few, many, or a class for an expanded clone.

size,V,D,J,DNA,CDR3
NA,TRBV29-1,TRBD2,TRBJ2-1,TGCAGCGGACTACGGGAGGGAGGCAATGAGCAGTTCTTC,CSGLREGGNEQFF
once,TRBV6-1,NA,TRBJ1-4,TGTGCCAGCAGTGAATTCGGGGGCGAAAAACTGTTTTTT,CASSEFGGEKLFF
many,TRBV20-1,NA,TRBJ2-4,TGCAGTGCTGCCATGGGGGAGGAAAACATTCAGTACTTC,CSAAMGEENIQYF
many,TRBV20-1,NA,TRBJ1-5,TGCAGTGCCCAAAGGGGTACCAATCAGCCCCAGCATTTT,CSAQRGTNQPQHF
few,TRBV6-2/TRBV6-3,NA,TRBJ2-5,TGTGCCAGCACTCCACAGAGGTCTCCCTGGGGGACCCAGTACTTC,CASTPQRSPWGTQYF
NA,TRBV28,TRBD1,TRBJ1-2,TGTGCCAGCAGTCTCTACTTGACAGGGGATGAAGGCTACACCTTC,CASSLYLTGDEGYTF
NA,TRBV5-1,TRBD1,TRBJ2-1,TGCGCCAGCAGCTTGGCCGAGGGGGCGGGTGAGCAGTTCTTC,CASSLAEGAGEQFF
NA,TRBV20-1,TRBD2,TRBJ2-2,TGCAGTGCAAGGACTAGCTTCGGCACCGGGGAGCTGTTTTTT,CSARTSFGTGELFF
few,TRBV3-1,TRBD2,TRBJ2-7,TGTGCCAGCAGCCCGGGGGGTTTGTCCTACGAGCAGTACTTC,CASSPGGLSYEQYF
few,TRBV9,TRBD1,TRBJ1-2,TGTGCCAGCAGCCCCCGGGACAGGGTCTATGGCTACACCTTC,CASSPRDRVYGYTF
few,TRBV20-1,NA,TRBJ2-7,TGCAGTGCTAGGACGCCCGGTTCCTACGAGCAGTACTTC,CSARTPGSYEQYF
NA,TRBV6-5,TRBD1,TRBJ2-4,TGTGCCAGCAGTTCACGGACAGGGAGAGTAGCCAAAAACATTCAGTACTTC,CASSSRTGRVAKNIQYF
NA,TRBV20-1,NA,TRBJ1-5,TGCAGTGCTAGAGCCCGGGTACGGGAAGGGAGCAATCAGCCCCAGCATTTT,CSARARVREGSNQPQHF
NA,TRBV7-9,TRBD1,TRBJ1-4,TGTGCCAGCAGCTTGGGGACCGGGACAGTAAACGGAAAACTGTTTTTT,CASSLGTGTVNGKLFF
few,TRBV5-1,TRBD1,TRBJ2-5,TGCGCCAGCAGCCATGGACAGGGTGAATCAGAGACCCAGTACTTC,CASSHGQGESETQYF
NA,TRBV20-1,NA,TRBJ2-5,TGCAGTGCTCCCGGACAGTACCAAGAGACCCAGTACTTC,CSAPGQYQETQYF
many,TRBV5-1,NA,TRBJ2-7,TGCGCCAGCAGCTCGGTAGGGCTAGCCTACGAGCAGTACTTC,CASSSVGLAYEQYF
few,TRBV5-6,TRBD1,TRBJ2-1,TGTGCCAGCAGCTCTTACAGGGGGCGATTCTACAATGAGCAGTTCTTC,CASSSYRGRFYNEQFF
NA,TRBV11-1,NA,TRBJ2-6,TGTGCCAGCAGCTTAGCGAGAACAGCCTTCTTCTCTGGGGCCAACGTCCTGACTTTC,CASSLARTAFFSGANVLTF
few,TRBV11-2,TRBD2,TRBJ2-7,TGTGCCAGCAGCTTAGTTTCTAGCGGCCTGGGCTACGAGCAGTACTTC,CASSLVSSGLGYEQYF
many,TRBV4-2,TRBD2,TRBJ2-3,TGTGCCAGCAGCCACCAACCTGCTAGCGGGAGTTCAGATACGCAGTATTTT,CASSHQPASGSSDTQYF
NA,TRBV7-2,TRBD1,TRBJ2-7,TGTGCCAGCAGCTTAGTACAGGGGGACGAGCAGTACTTC,CASSLVQGDEQYF
few,TRBV6-5,NA,TRBJ1-2,TGTGCCACCAGGATGGGTAACTATGGCTACACCTTC,CATRMGNYGYTF
many,TRBV6-1,TRBD1,TRBJ2-7,TGTGCCAGCAGCGGGGACAGGGGGTACGAGCAGTACTTC,CASSGDRGYEQYF
few,TRBV9,NA,TRBJ2-1,TGTGCCAGCAGCCCGACGGACTACAATGAGCAGTTCTTC,CASSPTDYNEQFF
few,TRBV6-5,NA,TRBJ1-6,TGTGCCAGCAGTTACTCTGGGCAGGACTATAATTCACCCCTCCACTTT,CASSYSGQDYNSPLHF
few,TRBV20-1,NA,TRBJ1-2,TGCAGTGCCTCAGCGGCGTCCTCCACCTTC,CSASAASSTF
few,TRBV30,NA,TRBJ2-1,TGTGCCTGGAGTGTTCTCAGCAATGAGCAGTTCTTC,CAWSVLSNEQFF
many,TRBV20-1,TRBD1,TRBJ1-1,TGCAGTGCCCCCCGGACAGGGCTTCATAGCACTGAAGCTTTCTTT,CSAPRTGLHSTEAFF
few,TRBV20-1,NA,TRBJ2-5,TGCAGTGCAAAGGGGGGAAAGACCCAGTACTTC,CSAKGGKTQYF
NA,TRBV5-1,NA,TRBJ2-3,TGCGCCAGCAGCTTTGGATTAGCGGCCCCAGATACGCAGTATTTT,CASSFGLAAPDTQYF
few,TRBV7-2,NA,TRBJ2-5,TGTGCCAGCAGCTTCGTCCCAAAAGAGACCCAGTACTTC,CASSFVPKETQYF
few,TRBV7-8,NA,TRBJ2-2,TGTGCCAGCAAAAAGGGACTTGACACCGGGGAGCTGTTTTTT,CASKKGLDTGELFF
many,TRBV20-1,NA,TRBJ1-2,TGCAGTGCTAGAGGACAGAATGTTTTCTATGGCTACACCTTC,CSARGQNVFYGYTF
NA,TRBV20-1,TRBD2,TRBJ2-3,TGCAGTGCCAACCTGCTAGCGGGGTCCACAGATACGCAGTATTTT,CSANLLAGSTDTQYF
few,TRBV6-2/TRBV6-3,NA,TRBJ2-5,TGTGCCAGCAGTTACGATTGGCAGGGAGAACTCGGATGGACCCAGTACTTC,CASSYDWQGELGWTQYF
many,TRBV12-3/TRBV12-4,NA,TRBJ1-1,TGTGCCAGCAGTTCGCCTTGGGGGACTGAAGCTTTCTTT,CASSSPWGTEAFF
NA,TRBV7-2,NA,TRBJ2-7,TGTGCCAGCAGCTCCTTCCTCTACGAGCAGTACTTC,CASSSFLYEQYF
NA,TRBV20-1,NA,TRBJ1-5,TGCAGTGCTAGAACCGGGACACCCGGCGTTCGGGCCCAGCATTTT,CSARTGTPGVRAQHF
few,TRBV20-1,TRBD2,TRBJ2-1,TGCAGTGCCCCCCCGACTAGCGGGAGCAATGTAGGCTCCTACAATGAGCAGTTCTTC,CSAPPTSGSNVGSYNEQFF
few,TRBV20-1,TRBD1,TRBJ2-7,TGCAGTGCTGAATTCCCGGGACAGAGCTCCTACGAGCAGTACTTC,CSAEFPGQSSYEQYF